The present T cell receptor beta chain was sequenced within a study of metastatic and nonmetastatic thyroid tumors. With 0 bases removed from V and 3 bases from J, the gap between germline ends came to 3 bases. CDR1 is SGHDT and CDR2 is YYEEEE in the germline V gene. CDR3 length: 12 amino acids. The table lists this clone with many counts. Authors' data handling: To classify distant metastasis in papillary thyroid cancer, a model was built from CDR3 differences across clinicopathological groups. MiXCR reprocessed the PCR reads for TCRdb. TCRdb, rather than the study authors, made the V and J calls. The sample carries more than 10,000 clones, roughly 12% recorded once. Patients were all untreated before their thyroid surgery.

Sequencing input: blood. This TCR was recovered from a female donor with papillary thyroid cancer or a benign thyroid nodule (not recorded which). Some clones in this sample may be carry-over from other donors' samples. This chain links TRBV5-6 with TRBJ1-2; D gene ambiguous. Here the CDR3 reads CASSLADYGYTF. CDR3 bases: TGTGCCAGCAGCTTGGCAGACTATGGCTACACCTTC.